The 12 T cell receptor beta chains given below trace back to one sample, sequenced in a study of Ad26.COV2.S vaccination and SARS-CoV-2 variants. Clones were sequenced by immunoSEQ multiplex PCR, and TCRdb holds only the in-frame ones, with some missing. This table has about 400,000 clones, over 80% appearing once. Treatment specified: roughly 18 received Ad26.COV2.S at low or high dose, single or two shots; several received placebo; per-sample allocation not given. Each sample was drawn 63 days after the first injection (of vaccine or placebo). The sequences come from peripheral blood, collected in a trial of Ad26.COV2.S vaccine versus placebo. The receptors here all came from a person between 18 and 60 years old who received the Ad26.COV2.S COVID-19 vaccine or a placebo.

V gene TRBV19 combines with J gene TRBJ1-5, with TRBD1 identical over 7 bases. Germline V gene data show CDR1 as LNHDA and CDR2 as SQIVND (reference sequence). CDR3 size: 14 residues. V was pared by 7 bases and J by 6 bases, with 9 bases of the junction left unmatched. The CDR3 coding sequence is TGTGCCAGTATGTCGACAGGGATAGCTCAGCCCCAGCATTTT. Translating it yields CASMSTGIAQPQHF.

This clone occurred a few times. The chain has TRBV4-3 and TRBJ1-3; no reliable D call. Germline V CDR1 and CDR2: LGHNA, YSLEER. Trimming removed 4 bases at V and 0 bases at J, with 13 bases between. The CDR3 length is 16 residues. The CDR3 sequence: CASSPLGMGSGNTIYF. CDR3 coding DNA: TGCGCCAGCAGCCCATTGGGCATGGGCTCTGGAAACACCATATATTTT.

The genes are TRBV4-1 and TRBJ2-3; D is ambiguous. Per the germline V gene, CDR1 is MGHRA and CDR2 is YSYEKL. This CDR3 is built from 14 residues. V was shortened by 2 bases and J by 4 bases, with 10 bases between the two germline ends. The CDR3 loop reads CASSQIKGPDTQYF. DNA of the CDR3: TGCGCCAGCAGCCAAATAAAAGGCCCAGATACGCAGTATTTT.

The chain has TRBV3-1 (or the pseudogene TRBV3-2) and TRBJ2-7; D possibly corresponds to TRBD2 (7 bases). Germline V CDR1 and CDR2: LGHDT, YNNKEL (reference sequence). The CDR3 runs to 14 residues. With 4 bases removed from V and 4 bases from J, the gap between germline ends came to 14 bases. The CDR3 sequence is CASSLQGGAYEQYF. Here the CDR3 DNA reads TGTGCCAGCAGCCTACAAGGGGGGGCGTACGAGCAGTACTTC.

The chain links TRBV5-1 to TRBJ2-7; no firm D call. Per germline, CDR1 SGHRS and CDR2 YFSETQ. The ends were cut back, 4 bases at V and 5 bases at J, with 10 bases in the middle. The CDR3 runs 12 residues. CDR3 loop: CASSQLGHEQYF. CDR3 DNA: TGCGCCAGCAGCCAACTGGGCCACGAGCAGTACTTC.

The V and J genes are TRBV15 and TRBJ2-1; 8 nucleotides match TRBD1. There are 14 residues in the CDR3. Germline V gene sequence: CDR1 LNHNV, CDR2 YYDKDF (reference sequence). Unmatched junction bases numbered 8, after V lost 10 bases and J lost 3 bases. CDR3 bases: TGTGCCATCAATCCAGGGGGCGGCTACAATGAGCAGTTCTTC. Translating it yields CAINPGGGYNEQFF.

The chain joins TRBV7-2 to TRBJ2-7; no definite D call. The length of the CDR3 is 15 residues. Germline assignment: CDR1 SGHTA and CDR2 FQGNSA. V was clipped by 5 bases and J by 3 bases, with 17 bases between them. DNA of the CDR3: TGTGCCAGCAGCGTAGGGTTGGCCTTTGTCTACGAGCAGTACTTC. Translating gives CASSVGLAFVYEQYF.

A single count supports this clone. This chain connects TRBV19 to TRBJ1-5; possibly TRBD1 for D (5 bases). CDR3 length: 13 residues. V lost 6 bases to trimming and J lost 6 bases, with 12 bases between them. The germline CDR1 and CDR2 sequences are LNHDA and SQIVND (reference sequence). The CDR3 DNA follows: TGTGCCAGTAGCATCCGGGGGGTTCAGCCCCAGCATTTT. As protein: CASSIRGVQPQHF.

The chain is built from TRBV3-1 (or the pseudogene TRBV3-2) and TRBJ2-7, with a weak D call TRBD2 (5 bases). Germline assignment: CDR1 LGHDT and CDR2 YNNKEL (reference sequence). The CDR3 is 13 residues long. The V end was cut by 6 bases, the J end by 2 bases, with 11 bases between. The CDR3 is CASRVRGTYEQYF. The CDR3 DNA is TGTGCCAGCAGGGTACGGGGTACCTACGAGCAGTACTTC.

The CDR3 region is CASSPVGRPAFF. The CDR3 DNA reads TGTGCCAGCAGCCCGGTGGGGAGACCAGCTTTCTTT. The rearrangement uses TRBV7-8 and TRBJ1-1; no firm D call. The germline CDR1 and CDR2 sequences are SGHVS and FQNEAQ. The CDR3 consists of 12 residues. Trimming took off 5 bases at V and 10 bases at J, with 14 bases between the two ends.

DNA of the CDR3: TGTGCCAGCAGTGCCCAGACAGGTCCCTACGAGCAGTACTTC. Protein sequence: CASSAQTGPYEQYF. The V gene is TRBV6-4, the J gene TRBJ2-7, with D perhaps matching TRBD1 (6 bases). Germline V gene data show CDR1 as MRHNA and CDR2 as SNTAGT. This CDR3 contains 14 residues. The V gene lost 4 bases and the J gene lost 2 bases, with 12 bases spanning the gap.

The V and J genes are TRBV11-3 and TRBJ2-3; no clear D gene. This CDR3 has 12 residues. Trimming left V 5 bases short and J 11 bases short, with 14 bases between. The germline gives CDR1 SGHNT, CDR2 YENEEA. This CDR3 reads CASSLGARGQYF. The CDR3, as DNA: TGTGCCAGCAGCCTAGGAGCGAGAGGGCAGTATTTT.